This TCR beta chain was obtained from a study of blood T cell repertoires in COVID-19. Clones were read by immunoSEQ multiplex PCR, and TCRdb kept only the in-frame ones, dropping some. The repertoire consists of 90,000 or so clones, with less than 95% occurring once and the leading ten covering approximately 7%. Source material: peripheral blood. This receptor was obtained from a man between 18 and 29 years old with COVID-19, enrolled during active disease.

The CDR3 spells CASSTRDSDTEAFF. The CDR3 DNA sequence: TGTGCCAGCAGTACCCGGGACAGTGACACTGAAGCTTTCTTT. The rearrangement uses TRBV6-5 and TRBJ1-1; 7 bases are shared with TRBD1. Losses at the gene ends were 5 bases for V and 3 bases for J; bases not matched to a gene: 6. From germline, CDR1 is MNHEY and CDR2 SVGAGI. The CDR3 contains 14 residues.